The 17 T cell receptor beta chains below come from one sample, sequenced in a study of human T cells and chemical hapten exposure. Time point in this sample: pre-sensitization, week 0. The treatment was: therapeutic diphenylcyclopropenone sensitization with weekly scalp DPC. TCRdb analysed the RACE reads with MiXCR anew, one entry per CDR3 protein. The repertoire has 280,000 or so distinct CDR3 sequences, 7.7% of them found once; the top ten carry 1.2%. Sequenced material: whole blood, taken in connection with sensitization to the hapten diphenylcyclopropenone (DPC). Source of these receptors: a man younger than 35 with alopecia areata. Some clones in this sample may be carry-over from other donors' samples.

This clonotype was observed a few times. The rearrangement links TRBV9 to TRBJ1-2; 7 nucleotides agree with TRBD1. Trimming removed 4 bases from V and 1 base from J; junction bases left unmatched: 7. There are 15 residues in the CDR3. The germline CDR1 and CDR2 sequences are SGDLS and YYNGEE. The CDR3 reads CASSPSGGVNYGYTF. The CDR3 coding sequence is TGTGCCAGCAGCCCTTCAGGGGGGGTTAACTATGGCTACACCTTC.

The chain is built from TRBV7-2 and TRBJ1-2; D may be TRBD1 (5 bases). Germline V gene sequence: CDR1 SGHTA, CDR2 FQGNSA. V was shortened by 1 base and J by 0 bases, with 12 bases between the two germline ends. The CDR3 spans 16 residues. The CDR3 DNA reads TGTGCCAGCAGCTTAGATGGGACCGCGTCTAACTATGGCTACACCTTC. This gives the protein CASSLDGTASNYGYTF.

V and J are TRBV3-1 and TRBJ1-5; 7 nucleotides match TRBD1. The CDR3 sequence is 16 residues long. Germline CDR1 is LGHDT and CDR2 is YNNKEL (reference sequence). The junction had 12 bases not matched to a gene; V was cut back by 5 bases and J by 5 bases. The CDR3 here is CASSSNWDSTHQPQHF. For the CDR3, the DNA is TGTGCCAGCAGCTCAAATTGGGACAGTACACATCAGCCCCAGCATTTT.

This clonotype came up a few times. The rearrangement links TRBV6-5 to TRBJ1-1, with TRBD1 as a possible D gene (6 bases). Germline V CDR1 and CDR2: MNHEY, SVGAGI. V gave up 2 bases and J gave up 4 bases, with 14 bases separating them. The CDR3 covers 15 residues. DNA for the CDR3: TGTGCCAGCAGTTACGACGGGGGCCAGAGCACTGAAGCTTTCTTT. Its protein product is CASSYDGGQSTEAFF.

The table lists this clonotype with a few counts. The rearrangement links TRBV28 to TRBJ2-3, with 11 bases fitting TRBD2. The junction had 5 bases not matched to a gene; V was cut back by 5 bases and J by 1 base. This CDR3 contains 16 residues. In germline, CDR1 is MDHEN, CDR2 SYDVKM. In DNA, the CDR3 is TGTGCCAGCAGTCCTCCGACTAGCGGGGGCACAGATACGCAGTATTTT. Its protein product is CASSPPTSGGTDTQYF. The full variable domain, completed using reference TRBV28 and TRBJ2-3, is DVKVTQSSRYLVKRTGEKVFLECVQDMDHENMFWYRQDPGLGLRLIYFSYDVKMKEKGDIPEGYSVSREKKERFSLILESASTNQTSMYLCASSPPTSGGTDTQYFGPGTRLTVL.

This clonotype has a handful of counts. This CDR3 reads CASSSEVSNQPQHF. Here the CDR3 DNA reads TGTGCCAGCAGCTCAGAAGTTAGCAATCAGCCCCAGCATTTT. V gene TRBV7-2 combines with J gene TRBJ1-5; D call uncertain. The V end lost 4 bases, the J end lost 0 bases, and 7 bases lay between the germline ends. The CDR3 sequence is 14 residues long. CDR1 SGHTA and CDR2 FQGNSA come from the germline V gene. Together with reference TRBV7-2 and TRBJ1-5, the CDR3 gives the full variable domain: GAGVSQSPSNKVTEKGKDVELRCDPISGHTALYWYRQSLGQGLEFLIYFQGNSAPDKSGLPSDRFSAERTGGSVSTLTIQRTQQEDSAVYLCASSSEVSNQPQHFGDGTRLSIL.

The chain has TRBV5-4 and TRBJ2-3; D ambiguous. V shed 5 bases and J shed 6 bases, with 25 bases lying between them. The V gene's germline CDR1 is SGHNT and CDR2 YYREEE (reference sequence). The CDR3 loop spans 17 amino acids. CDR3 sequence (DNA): TGTGCCAGCAGTATTAGATGGAAAGCGATTAAAGCGGATACGCAGTATTTT. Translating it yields CASSIRWKAIKADTQYF.

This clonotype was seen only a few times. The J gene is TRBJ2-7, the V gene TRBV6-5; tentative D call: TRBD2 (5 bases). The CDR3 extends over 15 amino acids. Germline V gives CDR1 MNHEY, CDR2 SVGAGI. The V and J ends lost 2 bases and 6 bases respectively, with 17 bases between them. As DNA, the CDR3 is TGTGCCAGCAGTTACCGAGGTCGGACTCACCCCGAGCAGTACTTC. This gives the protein CASSYRGRTHPEQYF.

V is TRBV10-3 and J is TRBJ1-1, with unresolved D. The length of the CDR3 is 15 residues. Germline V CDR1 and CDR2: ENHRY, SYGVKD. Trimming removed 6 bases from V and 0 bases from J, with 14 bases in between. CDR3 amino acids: CAISEGSPMNTEAFF. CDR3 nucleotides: TGTGCCATCAGCGAGGGCTCCCCCATGAACACTGAAGCTTTCTTT.

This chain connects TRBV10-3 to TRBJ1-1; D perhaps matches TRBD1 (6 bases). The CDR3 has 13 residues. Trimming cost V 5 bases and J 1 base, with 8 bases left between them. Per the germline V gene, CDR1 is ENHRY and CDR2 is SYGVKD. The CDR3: CAISTGQNTEAFF. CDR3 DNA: TGTGCCATCAGTACGGGACAGAACACTGAAGCTTTCTTT.

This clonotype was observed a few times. The CDR3, as DNA: TGCGCCAGCAGCCCAGATAGCGGATACACCTACGAGCAGTACGTC. Protein: CASSPDSGYTYEQYV. This rearrangement joins TRBV4-1 to TRBJ2-7; the D gene is possibly TRBD2 (6 bases). The germline CDR1 and CDR2 sequences are MGHRA and YSYEKL. The CDR3 is made up of 15 amino acids. Trimming pared 4 bases from V and 2 bases from J, leaving 15 bases between.

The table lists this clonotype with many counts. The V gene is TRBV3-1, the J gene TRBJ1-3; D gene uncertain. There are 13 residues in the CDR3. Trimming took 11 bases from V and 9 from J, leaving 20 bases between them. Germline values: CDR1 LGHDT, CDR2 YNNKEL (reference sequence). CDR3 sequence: CAAQLVGTGTIYF. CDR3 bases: TGTGCCGCACAACTCGTAGGTACCGGCACCATATATTTT.

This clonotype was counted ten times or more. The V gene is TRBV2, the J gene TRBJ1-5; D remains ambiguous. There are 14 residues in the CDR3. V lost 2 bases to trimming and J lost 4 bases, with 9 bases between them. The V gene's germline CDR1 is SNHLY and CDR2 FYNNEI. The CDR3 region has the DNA TGTGCCAGCAGTGAAAGGCGGGAAAATCAGCCCCAGCATTTT. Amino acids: CASSERRENQPQHF. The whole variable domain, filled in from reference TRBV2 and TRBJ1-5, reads EPEVTQTPSHQVTQMGQEVILRCVPISNHLYFYWYRQILGQKVEFLVSFYNNEISEKSEIFDDQFSVERPDGSNFTLKIRSTKLEDSAMYFCASSERRENQPQHFGDGTRLSIL.

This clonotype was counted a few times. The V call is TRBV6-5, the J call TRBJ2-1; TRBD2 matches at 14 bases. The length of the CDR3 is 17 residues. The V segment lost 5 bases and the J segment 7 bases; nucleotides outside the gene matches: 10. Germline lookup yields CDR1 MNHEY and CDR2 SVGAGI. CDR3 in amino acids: CASSKVPGTSGGNEQFF. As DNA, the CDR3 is TGTGCCAGCAGTAAGGTACCCGGGACTAGCGGGGGTAATGAGCAGTTCTTC.

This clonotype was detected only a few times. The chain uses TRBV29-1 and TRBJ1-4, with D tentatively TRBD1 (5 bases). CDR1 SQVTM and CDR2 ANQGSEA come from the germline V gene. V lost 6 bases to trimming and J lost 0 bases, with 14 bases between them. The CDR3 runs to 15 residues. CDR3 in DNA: TGCAGCGTCTCACCCGACAGTGCAACTAATGAAAAACTGTTTTTT. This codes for CSVSPDSATNEKLFF.

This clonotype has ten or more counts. The CDR3 sequence: CASTPTGGAYNEQFF. CDR3 nucleotide sequence: TGTGCCAGCACCCCCACAGGGGGCGCCTACAATGAGCAGTTCTTC. The chain has TRBV9 and TRBJ2-1; the match to TRBD1 covers 9 bases. CDR3 length: 15 residues. CDR1 and CDR2 (germline): SGDLS, YYNGEE. V gave up 6 bases and J gave up 2 bases; unmatched junction bases: 6. Based on the CDR3 plus reference TRBV9 and TRBJ2-1, the full variable domain is DSGVTQTPKHLITATGQRVTLRCSPRSGDLSVYWYQQSLDQGLQFLIQYYNGEERAKGNILERFSAQQFPDLHSELNLSSLELGDSALYFCASTPTGGAYNEQFFGPGTRLTVL.

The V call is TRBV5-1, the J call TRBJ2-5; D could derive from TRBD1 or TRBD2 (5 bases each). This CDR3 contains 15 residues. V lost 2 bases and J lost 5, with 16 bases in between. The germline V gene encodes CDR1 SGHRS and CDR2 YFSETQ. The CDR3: CASSLSSGLGETQYF. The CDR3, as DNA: TGCGCCAGCAGCTTAAGCTCGGGGCTTGGGGAGACCCAGTACTTC.